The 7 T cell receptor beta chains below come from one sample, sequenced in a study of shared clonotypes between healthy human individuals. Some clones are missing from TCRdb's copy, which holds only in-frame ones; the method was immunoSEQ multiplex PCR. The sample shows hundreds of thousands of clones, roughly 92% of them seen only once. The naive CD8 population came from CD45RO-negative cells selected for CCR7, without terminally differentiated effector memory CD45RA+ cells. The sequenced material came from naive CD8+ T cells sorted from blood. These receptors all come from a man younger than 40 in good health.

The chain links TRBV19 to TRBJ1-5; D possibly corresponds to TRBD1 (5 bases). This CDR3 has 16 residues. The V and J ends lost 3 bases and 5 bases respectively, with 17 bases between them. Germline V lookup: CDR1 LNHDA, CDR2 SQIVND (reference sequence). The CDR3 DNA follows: TGTGCCAGTAGTATTGGGACCTCCTTAGGGGATCAGCCCCAGCATTTT. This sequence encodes CASSIGTSLGDQPQHF.

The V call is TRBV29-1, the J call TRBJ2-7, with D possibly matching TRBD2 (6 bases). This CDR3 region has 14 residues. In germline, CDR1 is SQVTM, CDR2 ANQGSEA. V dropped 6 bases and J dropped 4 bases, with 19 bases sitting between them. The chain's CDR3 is CSVGPPGRGYEQYF. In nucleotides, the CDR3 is TGCAGCGTCGGACCCCCCGGGAGAGGGTACGAGCAGTACTTC.

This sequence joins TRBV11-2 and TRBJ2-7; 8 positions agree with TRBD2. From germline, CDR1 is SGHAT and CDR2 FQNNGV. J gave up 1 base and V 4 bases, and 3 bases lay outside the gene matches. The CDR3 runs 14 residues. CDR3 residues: CASSSTSGSYEQYF. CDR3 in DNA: TGTGCCAGCAGCTCTACTAGCGGTTCCTACGAGCAGTACTTC.

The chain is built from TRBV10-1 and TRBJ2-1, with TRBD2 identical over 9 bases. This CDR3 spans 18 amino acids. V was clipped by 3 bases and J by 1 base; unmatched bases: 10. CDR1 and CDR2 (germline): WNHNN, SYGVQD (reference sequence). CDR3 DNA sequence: TGCGCCAGCAGTGAACGAGTTAGCGGGAGTGGTTCCTACAATGAGCAGTTCTTC. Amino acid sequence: CASSERVSGSGSYNEQFF.

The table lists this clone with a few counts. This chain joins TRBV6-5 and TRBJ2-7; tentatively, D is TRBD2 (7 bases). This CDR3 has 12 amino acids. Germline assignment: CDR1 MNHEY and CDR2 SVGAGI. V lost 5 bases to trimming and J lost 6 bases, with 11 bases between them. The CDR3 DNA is TGTGCCAGCAGTATCGGGGGGCTCGAGCAGTACTTC. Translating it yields CASSIGGLEQYF.

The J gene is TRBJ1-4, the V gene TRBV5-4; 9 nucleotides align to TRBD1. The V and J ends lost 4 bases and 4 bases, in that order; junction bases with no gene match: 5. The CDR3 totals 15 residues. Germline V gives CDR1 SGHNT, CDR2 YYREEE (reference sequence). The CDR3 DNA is TGTGCCAGCAGCAAGTGGACAGGGGATAATGAAAAACTGTTTTTT. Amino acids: CASSKWTGDNEKLFF. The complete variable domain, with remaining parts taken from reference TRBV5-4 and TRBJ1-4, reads ETGVTQSPTHLIKTRGQQVTLRCSSQSGHNTVSWYQQALGQGPQFIFQYYREEENGRGNFPPRFSGLQFPNYSSELNVNALELDDSALYLCASSKWTGDNEKLFFGSGTQLSVL.

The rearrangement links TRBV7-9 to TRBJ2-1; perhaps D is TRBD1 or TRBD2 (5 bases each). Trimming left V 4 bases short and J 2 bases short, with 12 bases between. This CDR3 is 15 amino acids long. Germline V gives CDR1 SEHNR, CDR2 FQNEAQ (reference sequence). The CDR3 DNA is TGTGCCAGCAGCTCCGGGGCCAACCCCTACAATGAGCAGTTCTTC. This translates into CASSSGANPYNEQFF. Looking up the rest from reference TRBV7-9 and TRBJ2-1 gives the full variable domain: DTGVSQNPRHKITKRGQNVTFRCDPISEHNRLYWYRQTLGQGPEFLTYFQNEAQLEKSRLLSDRFSAERPKGSFSTLEIQRTEQGDSAMYLCASSSGANPYNEQFFGPGTRLTVL.